This T cell receptor (beta chain) derives from a study of neurological immune-mediated disorders. This clonotype was observed at least ten times. 5'RACE with 10-nucleotide random UMIs produced the cDNA. From the 5' RACE reads, TCRdb called clonotypes with MiXCR, one entry per CDR3 protein. Among 15,000 or so distinct CDR3 sequences listed, about a fifth were seen once. Healthy controls comprised blood bank volunteers in Maryland, USA. PBMCs stored at -80 C, numbering 2 million, were the origin of the unsorted libraries. This receptor was obtained from a middle-aged man in good health. The sequencing sample was made of PBMCs.

CDR3 bases: TGTGCCAGTAGTCCGGGCAGGGGGTCTTGGTATGAGCAGTTCTTC. It is translated as CASSPGRGSWYEQFF. This chain links TRBV19 with TRBJ2-1, with TRBD1 matching over 7 bases. After removal of 5 bases from V and 8 bases from J, the junction contained 12 bases not matched to a gene. The V gene's germline CDR1 is LNHDA and CDR2 SQIVND (reference sequence). The CDR3 contains 15 residues.